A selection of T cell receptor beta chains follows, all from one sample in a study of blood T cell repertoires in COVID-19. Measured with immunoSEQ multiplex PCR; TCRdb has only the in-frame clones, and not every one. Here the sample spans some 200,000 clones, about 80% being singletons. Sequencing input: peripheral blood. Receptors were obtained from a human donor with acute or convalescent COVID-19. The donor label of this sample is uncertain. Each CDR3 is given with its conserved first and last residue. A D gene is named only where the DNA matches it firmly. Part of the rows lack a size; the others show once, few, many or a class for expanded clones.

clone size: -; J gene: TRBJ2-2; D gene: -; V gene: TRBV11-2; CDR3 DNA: TGTGCCAGCAGCTTTTCTAACACCGGGGAGCTGTTTTTT; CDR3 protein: CASSFSNTGELFF
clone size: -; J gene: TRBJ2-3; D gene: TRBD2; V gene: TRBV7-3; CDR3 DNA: TGTGCCAGCAGCCGACGGGGGAGCGGGAGCGGTTCGGATACGCAGTATTTT; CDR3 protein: CASSRRGSGSGSDTQYF
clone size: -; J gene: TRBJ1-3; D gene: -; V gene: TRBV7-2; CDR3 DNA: TGTGCCAGCAGCGTGACAGAGCTCTCTGGAAACACCATATATTTT; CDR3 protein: CASSVTELSGNTIYF
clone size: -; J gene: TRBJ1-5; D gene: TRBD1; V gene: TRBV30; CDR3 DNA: TGTGCCTGGAGTGTGACAGGGATGAATCAGCCCCAGCATTTT; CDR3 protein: CAWSVTGMNQPQHF
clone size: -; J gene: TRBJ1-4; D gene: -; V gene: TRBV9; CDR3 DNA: TGTGCCAGCAGCGTAGCGGGGACGGGAGAGGTTAATGAAAAACTGTTTTTT; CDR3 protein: CASSVAGTGEVNEKLFF
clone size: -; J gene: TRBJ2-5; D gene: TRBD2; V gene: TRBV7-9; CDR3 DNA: TGTGCCAGCAGCTCGAAGGGGACTAGCGGGGGCCAAGAGACCCAGTACTTC; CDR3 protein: CASSSKGTSGGQETQYF
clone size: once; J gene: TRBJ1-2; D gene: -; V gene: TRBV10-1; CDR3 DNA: TGCGCCAGCACGAGGGCAGGTGGCACGAAAGAGATTTATGGCTACACCTTC; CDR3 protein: CASTRAGGTKEIYGYTF
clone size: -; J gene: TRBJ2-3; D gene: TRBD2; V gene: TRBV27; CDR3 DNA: TGTGCCAGCAGTTTATCTCGGTTGGCTAGCGGGACAGTAGTCACAGATACGCAGTATTTT; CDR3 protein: CASSLSRLASGTVVTDTQYF
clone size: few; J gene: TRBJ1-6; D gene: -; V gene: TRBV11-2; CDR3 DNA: TGTGCCAGCAGCTTGCAGTTGGTTTCACCCCTCCACTTT; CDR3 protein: CASSLQLVSPLHF
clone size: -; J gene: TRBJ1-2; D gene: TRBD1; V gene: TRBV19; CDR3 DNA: TGTGCCAGTAGGGGGACAGGGGGCATTTCACAGTATGGCTACACCTTC; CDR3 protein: CASRGTGGISQYGYTF
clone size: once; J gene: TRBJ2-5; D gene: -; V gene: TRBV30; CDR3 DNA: TGTGCCTGGAGTGCAGGGCAAGAGACCCAGTACTTC; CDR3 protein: CAWSAGQETQYF
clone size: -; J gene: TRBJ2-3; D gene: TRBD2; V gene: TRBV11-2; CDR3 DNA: TGTGCCAGCAGCTCACCCAGCGGGATGAGAACAGATACGCAGTATTTT; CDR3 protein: CASSSPSGMRTDTQYF
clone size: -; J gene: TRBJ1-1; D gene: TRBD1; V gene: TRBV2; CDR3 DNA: TGTGCCAGCAGTACAACAGGGGGCGGCACTGAAGCTTTCTTT; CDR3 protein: CASSTTGGGTEAFF
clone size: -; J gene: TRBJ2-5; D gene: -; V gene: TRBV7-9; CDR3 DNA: TGTGCCAGCAGGTACAGACAAGAGACCCAGTACTTC; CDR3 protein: CASRYRQETQYF